The 8 T cell receptor beta chains listed next were all sequenced from one sample in a study of blood T cell repertoires in COVID-19. Profiling relied on immunoSEQ multiplex PCR, and the TCRdb table lists in-frame clones only, not all of them. The sample contains 110,000 to 150,000 clones, 70% to 85% of which appear only once. Material: peripheral blood. These receptors came from a man between 60 and 70 years old with acute or convalescent COVID-19.

This CDR3 is CASSVEGQTYNEQFF. CDR3 coding DNA: TGTGCCAGCAGCGTAGAAGGACAGACCTACAATGAGCAGTTCTTC. The chain has TRBV9 and TRBJ2-1; D is possibly TRBD1 (6 bases). Germline loops: CDR1 SGDLS, CDR2 YYNGEE. There are 15 residues in the CDR3. V dropped 0 bases and J dropped 2 bases, with 9 bases sitting between them.

The chain recombines TRBV9 with TRBJ2-3; tentatively, D is TRBD1 (5 bases). V lost 4 bases to trimming and J lost 4 bases, with 19 bases between them. The CDR3 loop spans 16 amino acids. Germline V gene sequence: CDR1 SGDLS, CDR2 YYNGEE. The CDR3 DNA reads as TGTGCCAGCAGCAACAACCAGGGTAATGGGCCAGATACGCAGTATTTT. It specifies CASSNNQGNGPDTQYF.

The rearrangement joins TRBV6-5 to TRBJ1-2, with D possibly matching TRBD1 (6 bases). Trimming removed 0 bases from V and 3 bases from J, with 11 bases in between. Germline V gives CDR1 MNHEY, CDR2 SVGAGI. The CDR3 contains 15 residues. This CDR3 reads CASSYSRDTYYGYTF. The CDR3 DNA is TGTGCCAGCAGTTACTCACGGGACACTTACTATGGCTACACCTTC.

The chain employs TRBV9 and TRBJ2-1, with 7 bases lining up with TRBD2. The CDR3 spans 18 residues. After removal of 1 base from V and 5 bases from J, the junction contained 15 bases not matched to a gene. Germline CDR1 and CDR2: SGDLS and YYNGEE. The CDR3 is CASSVLSGNHPGHNEQFF. In DNA, the CDR3 is TGTGCCAGCAGCGTATTAAGCGGGAATCACCCCGGCCACAATGAGCAGTTCTTC.

This rearrangement joins TRBV28 to TRBJ1-3, with D perhaps TRBD1 (5 bases). CDR1 MDHEN and CDR2 SYDVKM come from the germline V gene. V lost 3 bases and J 2 bases, leaving 11 bases between the germline ends. The CDR3 consists of 15 residues. The CDR3 DNA sequence: TGTGCCAGCAGTTTTAGAACAGGCACTGGAAACACCATATATTTT. It translates to CASSFRTGTGNTIYF.

The gene calls are TRBV6-4 and TRBJ2-3; the D gene is possibly TRBD2 (6 bases). Looked up from germline, CDR1 is MRHNA and CDR2 is SNTAGT. V lost 3 bases and J 2 bases, leaving 12 bases between the germline ends. This CDR3 region has 15 residues. The DNA of the CDR3 is TGTGCCAGCAGTGAATTGGGAGGCTACACAGATACGCAGTATTTT. It encodes CASSELGGYTDTQYF.

The chain links TRBV5-4 to TRBJ2-3; D gene ambiguous. The germline V gene has CDR1 SGHNT and CDR2 YYREEE (reference sequence). CDR3 size: 14 residues. Trimming pared 0 bases from V and 1 base from J, leaving 6 bases between. Here the CDR3 DNA reads TGTGCCAGCAGCTTGGACGCGGGCACAGATACGCAGTATTTT. It yields the protein CASSLDAGTDTQYF.

The V call is TRBV28, the J call TRBJ1-4; D may be TRBD1 (5 bases). The V end was cut by 7 bases, the J end by 7 bases, with 19 bases between. Germline CDR1 reads MDHEN; CDR2 reads SYDVKM. The CDR3 covers 15 residues. The DNA for the CDR3 is TGTGCCAGCACCAGGTTGTCGGGAGGGGTTGAAAAACTGTTTTTT. It specifies CASTRLSGGVEKLFF.